This T cell receptor (beta chain) was profiled in a study of cytomegalovirus exposure and HLA in healthy donors. V trimming: 0 bases; J trimming: 2 bases; junction bases outside the gene matches: 7. The CDR3 has 17 amino acids. On this clone itself: Antigen: not known.

General observations from the study: Earlier findings revealed that most TCR beta V segments proved productive either about 90% or about 30% of the time. The classifier reportedly diagnosed cytomegalovirus status with high specificity and sensitivity.

Primers included in the PCR were 60 Vbeta and 13 Jbeta primers. The repertoire was sequenced with immunoSEQ multiplex PCR; TCRdb's copy has only in-frame clones and lacks some. The sample has 150,000 or so clones; approximately 80% are singletons. The receptor was isolated from a woman between 18 and 29 years old in good health and CMV-seronegative. The J gene is TRBJ2-3, the V gene TRBV6-7; 8 nucleotides align to TRBD1. Being an ORF, TRBV6-7 has a function that is uncertain. Input material: PBMCs. The CDR3 bases are TGTGCCAGCAGTTACTCCATGACAGGGGCCCTCACAGATACGCAGTATTTT. It is translated as CASSYSMTGALTDTQYF.